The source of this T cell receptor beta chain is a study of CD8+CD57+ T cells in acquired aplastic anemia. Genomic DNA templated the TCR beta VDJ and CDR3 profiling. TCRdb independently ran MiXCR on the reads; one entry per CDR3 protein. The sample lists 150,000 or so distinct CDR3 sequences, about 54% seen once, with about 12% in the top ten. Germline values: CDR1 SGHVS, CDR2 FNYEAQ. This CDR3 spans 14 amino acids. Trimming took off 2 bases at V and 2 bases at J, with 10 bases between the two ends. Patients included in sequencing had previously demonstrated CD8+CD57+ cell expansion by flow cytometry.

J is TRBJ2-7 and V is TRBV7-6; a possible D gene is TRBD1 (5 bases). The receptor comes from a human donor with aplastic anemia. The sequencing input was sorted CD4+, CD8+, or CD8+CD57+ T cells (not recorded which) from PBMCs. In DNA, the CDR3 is TGTGCCAGCAGCTTATCCAGGGCGGCCTACGAGCAGTACTTC. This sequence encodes CASSLSRAAYEQYF.